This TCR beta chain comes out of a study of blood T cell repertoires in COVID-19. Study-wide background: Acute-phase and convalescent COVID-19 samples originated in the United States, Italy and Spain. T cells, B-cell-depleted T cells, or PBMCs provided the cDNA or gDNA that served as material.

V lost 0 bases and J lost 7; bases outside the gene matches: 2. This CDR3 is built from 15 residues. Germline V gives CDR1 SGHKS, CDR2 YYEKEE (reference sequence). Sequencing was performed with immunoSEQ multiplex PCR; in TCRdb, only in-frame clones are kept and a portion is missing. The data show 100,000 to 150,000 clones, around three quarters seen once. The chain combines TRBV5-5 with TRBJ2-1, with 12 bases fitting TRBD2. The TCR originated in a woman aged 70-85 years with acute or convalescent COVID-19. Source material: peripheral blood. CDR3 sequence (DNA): TGTGCCAGCAGCTTGGGGCTAGCGGGGGGGAATGAGCAGTTCTTC. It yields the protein CASSLGLAGGNEQFF.